Listed below are T cell receptor beta chains from one sample, sequenced in a study of response to subunit inactivated influenza vaccine. Using its own MiXCR run on the RT-PCR reads, TCRdb lists one record per CDR3 protein. Seen here are 630,000 or so distinct CDR3 sequences, about 15% observed once, and the top ten hold around a tenth. The input for sequencing was PBMCs from blood, taken about 12 days after vaccination. These TCRs come from a man aged 50-59 years who received an inactivated influenza vaccine. Each CDR3 is given with its conserved first and last residue. The order of the fields is J gene, V gene, clone size, D gene, CDR3 DNA, CDR3 protein. A D gene is named only where the DNA matches it firmly. Size tells how often a clone was seen (once, few, many) or the class of an expanded clone, and some rows leave it out.

TRBJ1-2	TRBV25-1	-	TRBD1	TGTGCCAGCAGTGAATACAGGGACAGGGGTACCTATGGCTACACCTTC	CASSEYRDRGTYGYTF
TRBJ2-1	TRBV24-1	-	-	TGTGCCACCAGTGATTTTAAAGGTGAGCAGTTCTTC	CATSDFKGEQFF
TRBJ1-6	TRBV5-6	few	-	TGTGCCAGCAGCTCCGGAATGGCTGCCGCAAATTCACCCCTCCACTTT	CASSSGMAAANSPLHF
TRBJ2-4	TRBV4-3	few	TRBD1	TGCGCCAGCAGCCAAGATCTGACAGGGCTAGCCAAAAACATTCAGTACTTC	CASSQDLTGLAKNIQYF
TRBJ1-1	TRBV7-9	-	-	TGTGCCAGCAGCTTAATGACCGCTGACACTGAAGCTTTCTTT	CASSLMTADTEAFF
TRBJ2-7	TRBV5-5	-	TRBD2	TGTGCCAGCAGCCCAGGCATGACTAGCGCGTCCTACGAGCAGTACTTC	CASSPGMTSASYEQYF
TRBJ2-3	TRBV20-1	-	TRBD1	TGCAGTGCTGCAACGGGACAGAGCACAGATACGCAGTATTTT	CSAATGQSTDTQYF
TRBJ2-1	TRBV20-1	-	-	TGCAGTGCTACCCCCCTAGCGCGCTCCTACAATGAGCAGTTCTTC	CSATPLARSYNEQFF
TRBJ1-6	TRBV20-1	few	-	TGCAGTGCTAGAGAATCTACAGGGTATAATTCACCCCTCCACTTT	CSARESTGYNSPLHF
TRBJ2-2	TRBV28	-	TRBD2	TGTGCCAGCAGCCCGACTAGCGGGGAGAACACCGGGGAGCTGTTTTTT	CASSPTSGENTGELFF
TRBJ1-2	TRBV5-1	-	TRBD1	TGCGCCAGCAGCTTCTCCGGGACAGAGTATGGCTACACCTTC	CASSFSGTEYGYTF
TRBJ1-6	TRBV4-1	many	TRBD1	TGCGCCAGCAGCCAAGCGAGGGACAGGGGAAAATCCTATAATTCACCCCTCCACTTT	CASSQARDRGKSYNSPLHF
TRBJ1-1	TRBV2	few	-	TGTGCCAGCAGTGAACTCCGCGACGCTGAAGCTTTCTTT	CASSELRDAEAFF
TRBJ2-2	TRBV18	-	-	TGTGCCAGCTCCGGAACCACCGGCACCGGGGAGCTGTTTTTT	CASSGTTGTGELFF
TRBJ2-7	TRBV7-9	-	TRBD1	TGTGCCAGCAGCCCCCGGGACAGGGATTCCTACGAGCAGTACTTC	CASSPRDRDSYEQYF
TRBJ2-3	TRBV12-3/TRBV12-4	few	TRBD2	TGTGCCAGCAAACTAGCGGGGGGGCGAACAGATACGCAGTATTTT	CASKLAGGRTDTQYF
TRBJ2-7	TRBV4-3	many	TRBD2	TGCGCCAGCAGCCAAGATAGAGCGGGGGTCGAGCAGTACTTC	CASSQDRAGVEQYF
TRBJ2-2	TRBV24-1	few	-	TGTGCCACCAGTGATCGGCAGGCCCTTTCCACCGGGGAGCTGTTTTTT	CATSDRQALSTGELFF
TRBJ1-1	TRBV20-1	few	-	TGCAGTGCACACGACAGTTACATGAACACTGAAGCTTTCTTT	CSAHDSYMNTEAFF
TRBJ2-1	TRBV20-1	many	-	TGCAGTGCTAGAGTTCTAGTTGGACCCTACAATGAGCAGTTCTTC	CSARVLVGPYNEQFF
TRBJ2-3	TRBV20-1	few	TRBD1	TGCAGTGCTAGCGGGGGACAGGGCGTTGCAGATACGCAGTATTTT	CSASGGQGVADTQYF
TRBJ2-7	TRBV20-1	few	TRBD1	TGCAGCGGGGACAGCGCCTACGAGCAGTACTTC	CSGDSAYEQYF
TRBJ1-5	TRBV2	few	TRBD1	TGTGCCAGCAGTGCGGGACAGGGTCAACAGCCCCAGCATTTT	CASSAGQGQQPQHF
TRBJ2-5	TRBV28	-	TRBD1	TGTGCCAGCAGTCAAAATGGGGTTGTGGACAGGACTGAGACCCAGTACTTC	CASSQNGVVDRTETQYF
TRBJ2-5	TRBV4-2	many	TRBD2	TGTGCCAGCAGCCAACGGCGGGGGGGTCCTGAAGAGACCCAGTACTTC	CASSQRRGGPEETQYF
TRBJ2-5	TRBV12-3/TRBV12-4	few	TRBD1	TGTGCCAGCAGCCGGACAGGGGGGATAGAGACCCAGTACTTC	CASSRTGGIETQYF
TRBJ2-1	TRBV7-2	few	TRBD2	TGTGCCAGCAACCACGTGTTAGCGGGAGGCAATAATGAGCAGTTCTTC	CASNHVLAGGNNEQFF
TRBJ2-3	TRBV7-2	-	-	TGTGCCAGCAGCTCCCTATTGACGGGGTGGGGAGATACGCAGTATTTT	CASSSLLTGWGDTQYF
TRBJ2-1	TRBV7-2	few	-	TGTGCCAGCAGCTTAGTAGGTGGGGGGTCTGGCAATGAGCAGTTCTTC	CASSLVGGGSGNEQFF
TRBJ2-1	TRBV20-1	many	TRBD1	TGCAGTGCTACAATATACCGGACAGGGGACAATGAGCAGTTCTTC	CSATIYRTGDNEQFF
TRBJ2-5	TRBV29-1	few	-	TGCAGCGTAGCCAAAGCAACCCAAGAGACCCAGTACTTC	CSVAKATQETQYF
TRBJ2-7	TRBV11-2	-	-	TGTGCCAGCAGCTCCCGGGACGGATGCGAGCAGTACTTC	CASSSRDGCEQYF
TRBJ2-2	TRBV7-9	-	-	TGTGCCGAAACGAACACCGGGGAGCTGTTTTTT	CAETNTGELFF
TRBJ1-2	TRBV20-1	-	-	TGCAGTGCTAGAGCGGCAGGTTTTAACTATGGCTACACCTTC	CSARAAGFNYGYTF
TRBJ2-1	TRBV2	-	TRBD1	TGTGCCAGCAGTTGGGACAGGGCTCGCGGGATAGGTTACAATGAGCAGTTCTTC	CASSWDRARGIGYNEQFF
TRBJ2-5	TRBV24-1	many	-	TGTGCCACCAGTGATTTGCGTGACGGCTACCAAGAGACCCAGTACTTC	CATSDLRDGYQETQYF
TRBJ2-1	TRBV10-3	-	-	TGTGCCATCAGCGCGACAGCTGAGCAGTTCTTC	CAISATAEQFF
TRBJ1-2	TRBV10-3	few	-	TGTGCCATCAGTGAGTCGAGAGCGGCCAGGGATGGCTACACCTTC	CAISESRAARDGYTF
TRBJ2-1	TRBV20-1	many	TRBD1	TGCAGTGCCCCTGGACAGGCCCACAATGAGCAGTTCTTC	CSAPGQAHNEQFF
TRBJ2-7	TRBV12-3/TRBV12-4	-	-	TGTGCCAGCAGCGACCTGACAGGCCCTTCGGGGGAGCAGTACTTC	CASSDLTGPSGEQYF
TRBJ2-2	TRBV9	few	TRBD1	TGTGCCAGCAGCGCGGGACAGGGGGCCGGGGAGCTGTTTTTT	CASSAGQGAGELFF
TRBJ2-2	TRBV11-2	few	-	TGTGCCAGCAGCAGTCCAAGGGGGGGTACCGGGGAGCTGTTTTTT	CASSSPRGGTGELFF
TRBJ2-7	TRBV3-1	-	-	TGTGCCAGCAGCCAAGGTTTTGGCAGCGGCACCTACGAGCAGTACTTC	CASSQGFGSGTYEQYF
TRBJ2-7	TRBV5-1	few	TRBD1	TGCGCCAGCAGTCGGGACAGCACCTACGAGCAGTACTTC	CASSRDSTYEQYF
TRBJ2-1	TRBV7-9	-	-	TGTGCCAGCAGGATAACTGAGGAGAAGTTCTTC	CASRITEEKFF
TRBJ2-5	TRBV5-1	-	-	TGCGCCAGCAGCTGGGGGGTGGACAGCAGACTAGAAGAGACCCAGTACTTC	CASSWGVDSRLEETQYF